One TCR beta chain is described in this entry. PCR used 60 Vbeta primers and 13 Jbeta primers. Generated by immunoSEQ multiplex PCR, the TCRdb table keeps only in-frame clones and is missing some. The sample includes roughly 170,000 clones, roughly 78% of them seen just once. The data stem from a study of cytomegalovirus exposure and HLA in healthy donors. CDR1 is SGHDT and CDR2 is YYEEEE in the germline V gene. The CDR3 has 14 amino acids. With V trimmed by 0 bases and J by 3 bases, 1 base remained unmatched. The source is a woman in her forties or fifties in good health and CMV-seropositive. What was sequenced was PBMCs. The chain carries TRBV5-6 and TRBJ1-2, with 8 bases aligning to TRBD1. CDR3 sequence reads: CASSLDRGYYGYTF. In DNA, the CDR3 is TGTGCCAGCAGCTTGGACAGGGGGTACTATGGCTACACCTTC.